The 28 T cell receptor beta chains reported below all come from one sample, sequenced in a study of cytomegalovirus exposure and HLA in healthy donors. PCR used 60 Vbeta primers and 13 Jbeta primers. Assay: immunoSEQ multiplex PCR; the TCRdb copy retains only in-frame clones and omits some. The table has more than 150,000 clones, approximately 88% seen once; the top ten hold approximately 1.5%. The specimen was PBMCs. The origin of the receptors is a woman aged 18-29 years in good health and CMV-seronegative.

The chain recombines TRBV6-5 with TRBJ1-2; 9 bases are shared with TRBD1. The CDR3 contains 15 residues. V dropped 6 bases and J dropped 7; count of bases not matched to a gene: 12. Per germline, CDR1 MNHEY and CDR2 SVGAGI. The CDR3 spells CASSSVGTGNIGYTF. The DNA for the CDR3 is TGTGCCAGCAGCTCTGTCGGGACAGGGAATATTGGCTACACCTTC.

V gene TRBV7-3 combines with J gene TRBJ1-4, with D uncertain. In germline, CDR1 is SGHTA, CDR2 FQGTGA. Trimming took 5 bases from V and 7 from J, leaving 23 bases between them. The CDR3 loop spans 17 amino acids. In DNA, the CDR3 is TGTGCCAGCAGCCCCTCGGGGTTGATTCCGGTCGCTGAAAAACTGTTTTTT. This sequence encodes CASSPSGLIPVAEKLFF.

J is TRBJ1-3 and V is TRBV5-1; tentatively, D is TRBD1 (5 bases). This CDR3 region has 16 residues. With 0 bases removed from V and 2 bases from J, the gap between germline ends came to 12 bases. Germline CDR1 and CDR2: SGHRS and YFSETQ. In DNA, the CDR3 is TGCGCCAGCAGCTTGGGAGACGCAGGGCCTGGAAACACCATATATTTT. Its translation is CASSLGDAGPGNTIYF.

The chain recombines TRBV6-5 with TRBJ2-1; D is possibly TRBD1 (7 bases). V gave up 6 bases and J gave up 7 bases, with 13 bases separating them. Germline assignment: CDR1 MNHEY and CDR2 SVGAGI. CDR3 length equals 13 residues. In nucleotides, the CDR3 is TGTGCCAGCAGCCTACAGGGGAGGAATGAGCAGTTCTTC. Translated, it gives CASSLQGRNEQFF.

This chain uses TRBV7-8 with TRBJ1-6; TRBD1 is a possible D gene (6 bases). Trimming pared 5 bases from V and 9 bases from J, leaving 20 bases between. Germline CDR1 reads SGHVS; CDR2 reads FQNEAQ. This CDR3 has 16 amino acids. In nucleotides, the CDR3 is TGTGCCAGCAGCCGTTCTCGGCAGGGGCTAGGTTCACCCCTCCACTTT. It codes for CASSRSRQGLGSPLHF.

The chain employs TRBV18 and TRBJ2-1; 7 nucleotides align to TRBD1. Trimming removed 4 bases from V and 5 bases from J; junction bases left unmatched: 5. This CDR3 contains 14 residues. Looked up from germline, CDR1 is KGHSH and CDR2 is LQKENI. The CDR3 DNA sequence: TGTGCCAGCTCACAGGGGGCAGGTCACAATGAGCAGTTCTTC. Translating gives CASSQGAGHNEQFF.

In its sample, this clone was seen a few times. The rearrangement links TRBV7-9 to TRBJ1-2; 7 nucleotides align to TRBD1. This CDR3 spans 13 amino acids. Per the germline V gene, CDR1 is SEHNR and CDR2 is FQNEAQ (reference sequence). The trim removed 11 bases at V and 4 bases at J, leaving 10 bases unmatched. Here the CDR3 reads CAGRDSGIYGYTF. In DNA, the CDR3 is TGTGCCGGCCGGGACAGCGGAATCTATGGCTACACCTTC.

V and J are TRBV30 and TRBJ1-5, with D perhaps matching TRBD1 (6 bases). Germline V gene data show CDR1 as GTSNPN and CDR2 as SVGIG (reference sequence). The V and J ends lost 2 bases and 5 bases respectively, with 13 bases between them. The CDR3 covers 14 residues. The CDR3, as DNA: TGTGCCTGGAGTATGGACAGACTCGATCAGCCCCAGCATTTT. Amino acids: CAWSMDRLDQPQHF.

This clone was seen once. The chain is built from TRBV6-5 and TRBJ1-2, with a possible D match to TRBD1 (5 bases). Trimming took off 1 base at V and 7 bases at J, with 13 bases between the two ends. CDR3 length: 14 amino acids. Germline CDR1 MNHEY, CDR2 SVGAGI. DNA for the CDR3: TGTGCCAGCAGTTACTACCCCTCCCAGGGTGGCTACACCTTC. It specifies CASSYYPSQGGYTF.

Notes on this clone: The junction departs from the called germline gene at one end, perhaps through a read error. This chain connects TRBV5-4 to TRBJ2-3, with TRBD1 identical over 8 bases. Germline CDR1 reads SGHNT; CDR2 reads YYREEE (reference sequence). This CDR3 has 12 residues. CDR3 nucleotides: TGTGCCAGCAGCTTAGACGGACAGGGAATGGATTTT. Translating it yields CASSLDGQGMDF.

The CDR3 loop is CASSLLWERNYGYTF. CDR3 DNA sequence: TGTGCCAGCAGTCTCTTGTGGGAGCGTAACTATGGCTACACCTTC. This sequence joins TRBV6-1 and TRBJ1-2; D uncertain. CDR3 size: 15 residues. Germline CDR1 MNHNS, CDR2 SASEGT. V was clipped by 5 bases and J by 1 base, with 14 bases between them.

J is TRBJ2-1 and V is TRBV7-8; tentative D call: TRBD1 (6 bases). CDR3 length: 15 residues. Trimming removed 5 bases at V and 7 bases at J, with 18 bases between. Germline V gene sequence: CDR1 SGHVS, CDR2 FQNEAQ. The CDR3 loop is CASSPLQGPMNEQFF. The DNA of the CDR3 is TGTGCCAGCAGCCCCTTACAGGGACCAATGAATGAGCAGTTCTTC.

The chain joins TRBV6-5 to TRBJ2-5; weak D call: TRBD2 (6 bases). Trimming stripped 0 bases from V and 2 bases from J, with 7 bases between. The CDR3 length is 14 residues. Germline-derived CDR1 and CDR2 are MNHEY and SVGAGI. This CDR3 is CASSYSAGQETQYF. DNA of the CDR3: TGTGCCAGCAGTTACTCGGCGGGACAAGAGACCCAGTACTTC.

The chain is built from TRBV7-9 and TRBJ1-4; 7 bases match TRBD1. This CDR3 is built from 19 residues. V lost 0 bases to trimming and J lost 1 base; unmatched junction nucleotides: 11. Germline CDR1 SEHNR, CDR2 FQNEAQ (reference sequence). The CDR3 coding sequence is TGTGCCAGCAGCTTAGCGCTCAGGACAGGCCCTTTAACTAATGAAAAACTGTTTTTT. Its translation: CASSLALRTGPLTNEKLFF.

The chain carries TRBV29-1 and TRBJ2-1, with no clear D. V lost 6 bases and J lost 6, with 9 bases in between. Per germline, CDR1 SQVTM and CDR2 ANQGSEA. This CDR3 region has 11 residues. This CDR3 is CSVTLRNEQFF. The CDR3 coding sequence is TGCAGCGTCACGCTACGCAATGAGCAGTTCTTC.

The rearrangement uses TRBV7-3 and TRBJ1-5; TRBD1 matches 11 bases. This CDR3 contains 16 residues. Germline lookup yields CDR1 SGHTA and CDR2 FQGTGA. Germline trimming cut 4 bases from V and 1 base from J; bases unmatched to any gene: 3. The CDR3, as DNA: TGTGCCAGCAGCTCCCGGGACAGGGGGAGCAATCAGCCCCAGCATTTT. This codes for CASSSRDRGSNQPQHF.

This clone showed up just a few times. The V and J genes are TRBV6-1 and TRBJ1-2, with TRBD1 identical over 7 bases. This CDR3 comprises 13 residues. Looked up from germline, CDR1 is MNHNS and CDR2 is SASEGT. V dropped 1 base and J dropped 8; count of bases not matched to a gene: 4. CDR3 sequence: CASSEEGRGGYTF. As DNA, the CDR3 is TGTGCCAGCAGTGAAGAGGGCAGGGGGGGCTACACCTTC.

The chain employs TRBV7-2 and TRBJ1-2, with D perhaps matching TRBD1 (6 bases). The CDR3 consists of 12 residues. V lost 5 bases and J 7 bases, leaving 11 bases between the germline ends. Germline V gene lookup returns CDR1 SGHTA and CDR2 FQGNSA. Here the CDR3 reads CASSPDRIGYTF. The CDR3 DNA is TGTGCCAGCAGCCCCGACAGGATTGGCTACACCTTC. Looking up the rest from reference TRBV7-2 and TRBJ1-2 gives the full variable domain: GAGVSQSPSNKVTEKGKDVELRCDPISGHTALYWYRQSLGQGLEFLIYFQGNSAPDKSGLPSDRFSAERTGGSVSTLTIQRTQQEDSAVYLCASSPDRIGYTFGSGTRLTVV.

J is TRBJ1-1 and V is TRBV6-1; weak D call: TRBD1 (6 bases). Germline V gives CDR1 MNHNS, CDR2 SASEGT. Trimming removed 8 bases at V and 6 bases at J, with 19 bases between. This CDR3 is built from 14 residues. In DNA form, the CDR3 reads TGTGCCAGCGTGAAAGGGGGGGGGATCGCTGAAGCTTTCTTT. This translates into CASVKGGGIAEAFF.

This CDR3 is CASRESPSYGYTF. The CDR3 bases are TGTGCCAGCAGGGAGTCCCCTTCCTATGGCTACACCTTC. The V call is TRBV2, the J call TRBJ1-2; D not certain. Germline V lookup: CDR1 SNHLY, CDR2 FYNNEI. V was clipped by 6 bases and J by 4 bases, with 12 bases between them. CDR3 length equals 13 residues.

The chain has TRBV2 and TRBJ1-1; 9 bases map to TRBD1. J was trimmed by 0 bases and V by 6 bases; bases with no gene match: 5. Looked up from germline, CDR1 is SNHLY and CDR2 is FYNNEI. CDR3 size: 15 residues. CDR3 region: CASRQGAGLNTEAFF. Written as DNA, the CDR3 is TGTGCCAGCAGACAGGGGGCTGGGCTGAACACTGAAGCTTTCTTT.

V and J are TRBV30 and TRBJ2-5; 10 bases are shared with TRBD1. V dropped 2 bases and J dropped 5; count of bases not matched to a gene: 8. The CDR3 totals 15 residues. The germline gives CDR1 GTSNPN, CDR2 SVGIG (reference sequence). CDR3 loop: CAWSLRDRGGETQYF. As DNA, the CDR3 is TGTGCCTGGAGTCTTAGGGACAGGGGTGGCGAGACCCAGTACTTC.

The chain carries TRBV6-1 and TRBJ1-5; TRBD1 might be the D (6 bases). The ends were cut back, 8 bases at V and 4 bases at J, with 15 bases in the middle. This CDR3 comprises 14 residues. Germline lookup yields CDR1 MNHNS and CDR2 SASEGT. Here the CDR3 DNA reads TGTGCCAGCCAAGATGCCAGGGGTAATCAGCCCCAGCATTTT. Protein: CASQDARGNQPQHF.

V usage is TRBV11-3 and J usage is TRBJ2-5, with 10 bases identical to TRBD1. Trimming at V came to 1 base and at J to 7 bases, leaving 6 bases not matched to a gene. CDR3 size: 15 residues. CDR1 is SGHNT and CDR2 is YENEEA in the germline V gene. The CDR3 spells CASSLGDRGSSTQYF. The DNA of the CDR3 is TGTGCCAGCAGCTTAGGGGACAGGGGTTCGTCGACCCAGTACTTC. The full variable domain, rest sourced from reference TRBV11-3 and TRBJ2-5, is EAGVVQSPRYKIIEKKQPVAFWCNPISGHNTLYWYLQNLGQGPELLIRYENEEAVDDSQLPKDRFSAERLKGVDSTLKIQPAELGDSAVYLCASSLGDRGSSTQYFGPGTRLLVL.

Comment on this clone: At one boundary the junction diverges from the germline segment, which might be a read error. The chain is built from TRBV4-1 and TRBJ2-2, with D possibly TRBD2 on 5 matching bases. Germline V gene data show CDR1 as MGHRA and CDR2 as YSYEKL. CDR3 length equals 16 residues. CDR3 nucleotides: TGCGCCAGCAGCCCCGTAATCAGGAACGAACACCGGGGAGCTGTTTTT. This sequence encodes CASSPVIRNEHRGAVF.

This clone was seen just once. CDR3 sequence reads: CASSGGTWEDTEAFF. DNA of the CDR3: TGTGCCAGCAGTGGAGGGACGTGGGAGGACACTGAAGCTTTCTTT. The chain recombines TRBV6-5 with TRBJ1-1; D is possibly TRBD1 (5 bases). The CDR3 has 15 residues. V lost 5 bases, J lost 3 bases, and 16 bases lay in between. In germline, CDR1 is MNHEY, CDR2 SVGAGI.

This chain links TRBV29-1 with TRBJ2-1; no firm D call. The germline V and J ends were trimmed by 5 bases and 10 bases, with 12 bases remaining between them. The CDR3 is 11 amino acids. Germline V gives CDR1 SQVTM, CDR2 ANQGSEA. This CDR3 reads CSVRSLGEQFF. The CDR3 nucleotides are TGCAGCGTTCGCAGCCTCGGGGAGCAGTTCTTC.

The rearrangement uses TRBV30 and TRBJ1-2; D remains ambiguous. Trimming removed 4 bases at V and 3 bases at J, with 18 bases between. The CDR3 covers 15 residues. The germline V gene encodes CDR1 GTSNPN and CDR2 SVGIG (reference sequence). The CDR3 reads CAWTRLGGLDYGYTF. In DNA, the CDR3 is TGTGCCTGGACTAGACTGGGAGGGCTCGACTATGGCTACACCTTC.